This T cell receptor beta chain was observed in a study of blood T cell repertoires in COVID-19. Overall study: Material from acute and convalescent COVID-19 was sourced from the United States, Italy and Spain.

In the authors' workflow: Using reference gene primer amplification, nucleated cell counts were estimated. Sequenced by immunoSEQ multiplex PCR; TCRdb stores in-frame clones only, minus some. The DNA was the basis for D and trimming; V, J and clone size are from that table. Of 65,000 to 75,000 clones detected, approximately 80% appear once; the ten largest clones hold less than 20%. The CDR3 extends over 15 amino acids. Germline CDR1 is MNHEY and CDR2 is SMNVEV (reference sequence). Trimming took off 6 bases at V and 0 bases at J, with 11 bases between the two ends. This sequence joins TRBV27 and TRBJ2-2; D may be TRBD1 (5 bases). The source is a human donor in a cohort sampled during active COVID-19. The sequenced sample was peripheral blood. CDR3 sequence: CASRRQPTNTGELFF. Written as DNA, the CDR3 is TGTGCCAGCAGACGACAGCCGACGAACACCGGGGAGCTGTTTTTT.